Many counts were recorded for the clone carrying this TCR beta chain. Its antigen is currently unknown. CDR3 length equals 16 residues. Per the germline V gene, CDR1 is SGHNT and CDR2 is YYREEE (reference sequence). J gave up 2 bases and V 4 bases, and 9 bases lay outside the gene matches. The data were taken from a study of T cell repertoires in cytomegalovirus infection. General observations from the study: HLA-C-restricted CMV-specific TCR beta clonotypes prevailed in the ex vivo response. CMV carriers with the relevant HLA were identified by cumulative public TCR beta family frequency.

From the reads, TCRdb called clonotypes with MiXCR, one entry per CDR3 protein. The sample consists of roughly 240,000 distinct CDR3 sequences, roughly 6.5% of them appearing once. V and J are TRBV5-4 and TRBJ2-5, with 9 bases that match TRBD2. The sample taken for sequencing was PBMCs. This TCR came from a human donor in good health (CMV status not recorded). Some clones in this sample may be carry-over from other donors' samples. The CDR3 spells CASSPPHAGGQETQYF. CDR3 DNA sequence: TGTGCCAGCAGCCCCCCGCACGCGGGGGGGCAAGAGACCCAGTACTTC. The whole variable domain, remainder taken from reference TRBV5-4 and TRBJ2-5, is ETGVTQSPTHLIKTRGQQVTLRCSSQSGHNTVSWYQQALGQGPQFIFQYYREEENGRGNFPPRFSGLQFPNYSSELNVNALELDDSALYLCASSPPHAGGQETQYFGPGTRLLVL.